The 26 T cell receptor beta chains presented below share a single source sample, sequenced in a study of long-term antiretroviral therapy in people with HIV. The assay, immunoSEQ v3.0, was run at survey level. The repertoire was sequenced with immunoSEQ multiplex PCR; TCRdb's copy has only in-frame clones and lacks some. The table lists tens of thousands of clones, approximately 95% of them singletons. The specimen comprised unsorted PBMCs, sampled 5.3 years after starting antiretroviral therapy. The receptors shown here come from a man between 50 and 59 years old with HIV.

The chain combines TRBV19 with TRBJ2-7; D ambiguous. Germline CDR1 reads LNHDA; CDR2 reads SQIVND (reference sequence). This CDR3 spans 16 amino acids. V was clipped by 5 bases and J by 0 bases, with 17 bases between them. The CDR3 here is CASSPGPRTVSYEQYF. CDR3 DNA: TGTGCCAGTAGTCCCGGCCCAAGGACCGTCTCCTACGAGCAGTACTTC. Full variable domain (outside the CDR3, taken from reference TRBV19 and TRBJ2-7): DGGITQSPKYLFRKEGQNVTLSCEQNLNHDAMYWYRQDPGQGLRLIYYSQIVNDFQKGDIAEGYSVSREKKESFPLTVTSAQKNPTAFYLCASSPGPRTVSYEQYFGPGTRLTVT.

The V and J genes are TRBV12-5 and TRBJ2-2; TRBD1 agrees at 9 bases. The CDR3 is 15 residues long. Germline CDR1 LGHNT, CDR2 FRNRAP. V shed 1 base and J 5 bases; nucleotides not matched to a gene: 2. CDR3 sequence: CASGLGTGATGELFF. In DNA form, the CDR3 reads TGTGCTAGTGGTTTGGGGACAGGGGCGACCGGGGAGCTGTTTTTT.

This clone is a singleton in its sample. The chain joins TRBV10-2 to TRBJ2-3; D perhaps matches TRBD2 (7 bases). The V and J ends lost 6 bases and 3 bases respectively, with 19 bases between them. Germline V lookup: CDR1 WSHSY, CDR2 SAAADI. CDR3 size: 16 residues. CDR3: CASSPSRGGNTDTQYF. CDR3 nucleotide sequence: TGCGCCAGCAGCCCTTCGAGGGGGGGGAATACAGATACGCAGTATTTT.

The V and J genes are TRBV7-3 and TRBJ2-6; 7 positions match TRBD1. Germline V gene data show CDR1 as SGHTA and CDR2 as FQGTGA. This CDR3 contains 17 residues. The V segment lost 5 bases and the J segment 0 bases; nucleotides outside the gene matches: 7. The CDR3 coding sequence is TGTGCCAGCAGCGCCAGGGACAGATTCTCTGGGGCCAACGTCCTGACTTTC. Protein: CASSARDRFSGANVLTF.

The chain carries TRBV7-2 and TRBJ1-1; D remains ambiguous. The CDR3 is made up of 14 amino acids. V was cut by 6 bases and J by 5 bases, with 16 bases left in between. The germline V gene encodes CDR1 SGHTA and CDR2 FQGNSA. The DNA of the CDR3 is TGTGCCAGCAGACAATTTTCAGGTGAAACTGAAGCTTTCTTT. Amino acids: CASRQFSGETEAFF.

This clone appeared once. The V gene is TRBV4-3, the J gene TRBJ1-6, with TRBD1 matching over 7 bases. From germline, CDR1 is LGHNA and CDR2 YSLEER. V shed 0 bases and J 10 bases; nucleotides not matched to a gene: 6. The CDR3 contains 15 residues. The CDR3, as DNA: TGCGCCAGCAGCCAAGATCAGGGGGTAGACTCACCCCTCCACTTT. This sequence encodes CASSQDQGVDSPLHF.

The chain recombines TRBV7-3 with TRBJ2-3; 9 bases are shared with TRBD1. CDR1 is SGHTA and CDR2 is FQGTGA in the germline V gene. J gave up 1 base and V 5 bases, and 7 bases lay outside the gene matches. This CDR3 is 16 amino acids long. CDR3 loop: CASSPGQGPRTDTQYF. DNA of the CDR3: TGTGCCAGCAGCCCCGGACAGGGGCCTCGCACAGATACGCAGTATTTT.

The rearrangement uses TRBV9 and TRBJ2-2, with 7 bases aligning to TRBD1. V was pared by 0 bases and J by 3 bases, with 5 bases of the junction left unmatched. The CDR3 runs 16 residues. The germline gives CDR1 SGDLS, CDR2 YYNGEE. The CDR3 DNA follows: TGTGCCAGCAGCGTAGGATCTGGGACAGACACCGGGGAGCTGTTTTTT. This encodes CASSVGSGTDTGELFF.

The chain employs TRBV5-4 and TRBJ2-4, with D perhaps matching TRBD1 (6 bases). The CDR3 has 14 amino acids. V was shortened by 4 bases and J by 8 bases, with 16 bases between the two germline ends. Germline assignment: CDR1 SGHNT and CDR2 YYREEE (reference sequence). CDR3 protein: CASSLQTGSDIQYF. The CDR3 region has the DNA TGTGCCAGCAGCCTACAGACAGGAAGCGACATTCAGTACTTC.

The chain links TRBV5-1 to TRBJ1-1; perhaps TRBD1 as D (6 bases). From germline, CDR1 is SGHRS and CDR2 YFSETQ. This CDR3 has 14 amino acids. Trimming removed 2 bases at V and 6 bases at J, with 14 bases between. The CDR3 sequence is CASSFGGARAEAFF. As DNA, the CDR3 is TGCGCCAGCAGCTTCGGGGGCGCGAGGGCTGAAGCTTTCTTT.

This clone was seen once. V is TRBV6-5 and J is TRBJ2-7; D ambiguous. This CDR3 is 13 amino acids long. Deletions cut 5 bases from V and 2 bases from J, with 10 bases between. CDR1 and CDR2 (germline): MNHEY, SVGAGI. For the CDR3, the DNA is TGTGCCAGCAGTATTGGACCCGCCTACGAGCAGTACTTC. Translation: CASSIGPAYEQYF.

The CDR3 DNA sequence: TGTGCCAGTAGTATTTCGGCGGGATTCGCGAACACCGGGGAGCTGTTTTTT. It translates to CASSISAGFANTGELFF. V usage is TRBV19 and J usage is TRBJ2-2; possibly TRBD2 for D (6 bases). CDR3 length: 17 amino acids. V lost 3 bases, J lost 0 bases, and 14 bases lay in between. The V gene's germline CDR1 is LNHDA and CDR2 SQIVND (reference sequence). The full variable domain, rest sourced from reference TRBV19 and TRBJ2-2, is DGGITQSPKYLFRKEGQNVTLSCEQNLNHDAMYWYRQDPGQGLRLIYYSQIVNDFQKGDIAEGYSVSREKKESFPLTVTSAQKNPTAFYLCASSISAGFANTGELFFGEGSRLTVL.

The V gene is TRBV30, the J gene TRBJ2-1, with 9 nucleotides matching TRBD2. The CDR3 loop spans 17 amino acids. V was clipped by 1 base and J by 0 bases; unmatched bases: 7. Germline lookup yields CDR1 GTSNPN and CDR2 SVGIG (reference sequence). The CDR3 sequence: CAWSGASGDSSYNEQFF. The CDR3 DNA sequence: TGTGCCTGGAGTGGGGCTAGCGGGGATAGCTCCTACAATGAGCAGTTCTTC. Supplemented by reference TRBV30 and TRBJ2-1, the full variable domain reads SQTIHQWPATLVQPVGSPLSLECTVEGTSNPNLYWYRQAAGRGLQLLFYSVGIGQISSEVPQNLSASRPQDRQFILSSKKLLLSDSGFYLCAWSGASGDSSYNEQFFGPGTRLTVL.

This clone was observed a handful of times. The chain has TRBV7-8 and TRBJ2-3; the D is unclear. Germline values: CDR1 SGHVS, CDR2 FQNEAQ. The length of the CDR3 is 14 residues. V was trimmed by 8 bases and J by 0 bases, leaving 12 bases between them. DNA for the CDR3: TGTGCCAGCTTTCCGTCCGAGAGCACAGATACGCAGTATTTT. It encodes CASFPSESTDTQYF. The full variable domain, its missing parts supplied by reference TRBV7-8 and TRBJ2-3, is GAGVSQSPRYKVAKRGQDVALRCDPISGHVSLFWYQQALGQGPEFLTYFQNEAQLDKSGLPSDRFFAERPEGSVSTLKIQRTQQEDSAVYLCASFPSESTDTQYFGPGTRLTVL.

This clone was seen only once. This rearrangement joins TRBV9 to TRBJ2-7, with TRBD1 identical over 9 bases. This CDR3 comprises 15 residues. Germline V lookup: CDR1 SGDLS, CDR2 YYNGEE. The V segment lost 0 bases and the J segment 4 bases; nucleotides outside the gene matches: 5. In nucleotides, the CDR3 is TGTGCCAGCAGCGTAGATAAGGGACAGGGATACGAGCAGTACTTC. Its protein is CASSVDKGQGYEQYF. The whole variable domain, filled in from reference TRBV9 and TRBJ2-7, reads DSGVTQTPKHLITATGQRVTLRCSPRSGDLSVYWYQQSLDQGLQFLIQYYNGEERAKGNILERFSAQQFPDLHSELNLSSLELGDSALYFCASSVDKGQGYEQYFGPGTRLTVT.

This clone came up once. The chain combines TRBV4-1 with TRBJ1-2, with D perhaps TRBD1 (6 bases). V lost 0 bases and J 4 bases, leaving 12 bases between the germline ends. The CDR3 runs 15 residues. Per the germline V gene, CDR1 is MGHRA and CDR2 is YSYEKL. In DNA form, the CDR3 reads TGCGCCAGCAGCCAAGAAACAGGGCCTTCCTATGGCTACACCTTC. Translating gives CASSQETGPSYGYTF.

The chain uses TRBV30 and TRBJ1-1; 7 nucleotides match TRBD1. Germline CDR1 and CDR2: GTSNPN and SVGIG (reference sequence). This CDR3 is 12 amino acids long. The trim removed 0 bases at V and 11 bases at J, leaving 6 bases unmatched. CDR3 nucleotide sequence: TGTGCCTGGAGTGTGAGGGGGCTGGGGGCTTTCTTT. Translated, it gives CAWSVRGLGAFF.

The chain joins TRBV30 to TRBJ1-5, with D unclear. CDR3 length: 13 residues. The germline V and J ends were trimmed by 0 bases and 1 base, with 4 bases remaining between them. The germline V gene has CDR1 GTSNPN and CDR2 SVGIG (reference sequence). In nucleotides, the CDR3 is TGTGCCTGGAGTGTACAGAGCAATCAGCCCCAGCATTTT. Amino acids: CAWSVQSNQPQHF.

The chain employs TRBV7-2 and TRBJ2-3; 8 bases match TRBD1. Germline CDR1 is SGHTA and CDR2 is FQGNSA. This CDR3 comprises 14 residues. The J segment lost 5 bases and the V segment lost 5 bases, leaving 6 bases of the junction unmatched. This CDR3 is CASSQDRAGDTQYF. CDR3 nucleotides: TGTGCCAGCAGCCAGGACAGGGCGGGAGATACGCAGTATTTT.

The chain couples TRBV4-1 to TRBJ2-3, with TRBD1 matching 8 bases. Germline V CDR1 and CDR2: MGHRA, YSYEKL. With V trimmed by 0 bases and J by 2 bases, 4 bases remained unmatched. The CDR3 totals 16 residues. The CDR3 loop reads CASSQDGTGVTDTQYF. Written as DNA, the CDR3 is TGCGCCAGCAGCCAAGACGGGACAGGAGTCACAGATACGCAGTATTTT.

In its sample, this clone was seen a few times. The rearrangement joins TRBV25-1 to TRBJ2-5, with D tentatively TRBD2 (5 bases). Per the germline V gene, CDR1 is MGHDK and CDR2 is SYGVNS. CDR3 length: 14 residues. V was shortened by 2 bases and J by 1 base, with 8 bases between the two germline ends. The CDR3 here is CASSEVGVQETQYF. The CDR3 DNA sequence: TGTGCCAGCAGTGAAGTCGGGGTCCAAGAGACCCAGTACTTC.

The V gene is TRBV20-1, the J gene TRBJ1-1; tentatively, D is TRBD1 (5 bases). The CDR3 extends over 10 amino acids. Germline V gives CDR1 DFQATT, CDR2 SNEGSKA (reference sequence). The V end lost 3 bases, the J end lost 8 bases, and 7 bases lay between the germline ends. Here the CDR3 DNA reads TGCAGTGCTAGTCGGGGGGAAGCTTTCTTT. It codes for CSASRGEAFF.

This clone was detected only a few times. The V call is TRBV7-8, the J call TRBJ1-6; 9 positions agree with TRBD1. The CDR3 consists of 14 residues. V was pared by 2 bases and J by 8 bases, with 1 base of the junction left unmatched. CDR1 is SGHVS and CDR2 is FQNEAQ in the germline V gene. CDR3 protein: CASSLRTGDSPLHF. CDR3 DNA: TGTGCCAGCAGCTTAAGGACAGGGGATTCACCCCTCCACTTT.

The chain is built from TRBV10-1 and TRBJ2-3, with TRBD2 matching 10 bases. The germline V gene encodes CDR1 WNHNN and CDR2 SYGVQD (reference sequence). Trimming cost V 3 bases and J 5 bases; bases outside gene matches: 5. The CDR3 contains 15 residues. The CDR3 nucleotides are TGCGCCAGCAGTGATCCTAGCGGGGGAAAAGATACGCAGTATTTT. Its translation: CASSDPSGGKDTQYF.

This rearrangement joins TRBV19 to TRBJ1-3, with D unresolved. Trimming pared 5 bases from V and 3 bases from J, leaving 5 bases between. The CDR3 loop spans 12 amino acids. The germline gives CDR1 LNHDA, CDR2 SQIVND (reference sequence). In DNA, the CDR3 is TGTGCCAGTAGTCCGGATGGAAACACCATATATTTT. Its protein is CASSPDGNTIYF.

The chain employs TRBV5-6 and TRBJ2-3, with 10 bases fitting TRBD2. The germline V gene has CDR1 SGHDT and CDR2 YYEEEE. There are 17 residues in the CDR3. The J segment lost 5 bases and the V segment lost 0 bases, leaving 9 bases of the junction unmatched. The chain's CDR3 is CASSLGGSGGYGDTQYF. CDR3 nucleotide sequence: TGTGCCAGCAGCTTGGGGGGTAGCGGGGGGTACGGAGATACGCAGTATTTT.